Each of the 9 T cell receptor beta chains below was sequenced from the same sample in a study of cytomegalovirus exposure and HLA in healthy donors. The PCR made use of 60 Vbeta and 13 Jbeta primers. Profiled with immunoSEQ multiplex PCR; TCRdb holds only in-frame clones, not every one. The top ten hold about 9.6% of the sample, which has roughly 67,000 clones, roughly 78% seen once. What was sequenced was PBMCs. The origin of the receptors is a man aged 35-49 years in good health and CMV-seronegative.

The rearrangement uses TRBV6-6 and TRBJ2-7; possibly TRBD1 for D (6 bases). CDR1 is MNHNY and CDR2 is SVGAGI in the germline V gene (reference sequence). V was pared by 0 bases and J by 7 bases, with 13 bases between. The CDR3 is made up of 14 amino acids. The CDR3 coding sequence is TGTGCCAGCAGTTACTCAGGGGGATTGAGTGAGCAGTACTTC. Its protein is CASSYSGGLSEQYF.

This rearrangement joins TRBV11-2 to TRBJ1-1, with D maybe TRBD1 (5 bases). CDR3 length equals 14 residues. CDR1 and CDR2 from the germline V gene are SGHAT and FQNNGV. V lost 4 bases to trimming and J lost 6 bases, with 15 bases between them. The CDR3 is CASSSPSGVAEAFF. CDR3 bases: TGTGCCAGCAGCTCCCCTTCGGGGGTAGCTGAAGCTTTCTTT.

The V call is TRBV7-9, the J call TRBJ2-5; TRBD2 matches at 13 bases. The J call may be in error: the DNA end matches TRBJ2-7 better. This CDR3 is 16 amino acids long. Germline V gene sequence: CDR1 SEHNR, CDR2 FQNEAQ (reference sequence). The CDR3, as DNA: TGTGCCAGCAGCCCCGGGACTAGCGGGATCCGTGACGAGCAGTACTTC. Translated: CASSPGTSGIRDEQYF.

The J gene is TRBJ2-3, the V gene TRBV5-1; 12 nucleotides match TRBD1. Germline assignment: CDR1 SGHRS and CDR2 YFSETQ. V gave up 0 bases and J gave up 5 bases; unmatched junction bases: 16. This CDR3 comprises 20 residues. CDR3 DNA: TGCGCCAGCAGCTTGGACGGGACAGGGGGCGGACTAGCCACACGAGATACGCAGTATTTT. It codes for CASSLDGTGGGLATRDTQYF.

The V call is TRBV27, the J call TRBJ2-1; a weak D match, TRBD2 (5 bases). V shed 7 bases and J shed 7 bases, with 14 bases lying between them. CDR3 length: 13 amino acids. Germline loops: CDR1 MNHEY, CDR2 SMNVEV (reference sequence). Here the CDR3 DNA reads TGTGCCAGCACCAAACTAGGCTGGAATGAGCAGTTCTTC. Protein product: CASTKLGWNEQFF.

The gene calls are TRBV6-1 and TRBJ2-1; D possibly corresponds to TRBD1 (6 bases). The V gene lost 7 bases and the J gene lost 0 bases, with 13 bases spanning the gap. Germline CDR1 and CDR2: MNHNS and SASEGT. The CDR3 is made up of 15 amino acids. The CDR3 protein is CASIIDRISYNEQFF. DNA for the CDR3: TGTGCCAGCATTATAGACAGGATCTCCTACAATGAGCAGTTCTTC.

The J gene is TRBJ2-7, the V gene TRBV13; 10 bases agree with TRBD2. The germline V gene encodes CDR1 PRHDT and CDR2 FYEKMQ (reference sequence). V gave up 2 bases and J gave up 9 bases; unmatched junction bases: 16. CDR3 length equals 17 residues. The CDR3, as DNA: TGTGCCAGCAGCTTAAGAGGGGTGGGACTAGCGAGCAAGGGGCAGTACTTC. Amino acids: CASSLRGVGLASKGQYF.

The chain combines TRBV6-4 with TRBJ2-6; 8 bases are a match to TRBD2. The trim removed 5 bases at V and 0 bases at J, leaving 12 bases unmatched. This CDR3 contains 19 residues. Germline V gene data show CDR1 as MRHNA and CDR2 as SNTAGT. CDR3 amino acids: CASSRRGLAQNSGANVLTF. For the CDR3, the DNA is TGTGCCAGCAGTCGACGCGGACTAGCCCAGAACTCTGGGGCCAACGTCCTGACTTTC.

The count of this clone is one. The chain uses TRBV5-1 and TRBJ2-2, with D perhaps matching TRBD2 (5 bases). The CDR3 is 15 amino acids. The V end lost 0 bases, the J end lost 4 bases, and 10 bases lay between the germline ends. Germline-derived CDR1 and CDR2 are SGHRS and YFSETQ. CDR3 sequence: CASSLGTGVTGELFF. In nucleotides, the CDR3 is TGCGCCAGCAGCTTGGGGACTGGAGTCACCGGGGAGCTGTTTTTT.